This T cell receptor beta chain was obtained from a study of T cell responses to AZD1222 COVID-19 vaccine. General study points: Mostly white British, mostly female donors; authors suggested clonal diversity may be underestimated.

Only in-frame clones appear in the TCRdb table, and some are missing; sequencing was by immunoSEQ multiplex PCR. The repertoire holds fewer than 200,000 clones, more than 75% seen once, with roughly 25% in the top ten. There are 13 residues in the CDR3. The V gene lost 4 bases and the J gene lost 5 bases, with 9 bases spanning the gap. Germline CDR1 ENHRY, CDR2 SYGVKD. A remark on this clone: Its antigen is unknown.

The sequence was obtained from an adult who received the AZD1222 COVID-19 vaccine. The V call is TRBV10-3, the J call TRBJ2-1; D may be TRBD1 (6 bases). Sequences were derived from peripheral blood, sampled 28 days after the second AZD1222 dose. Here the CDR3 reads CAISANRDNEQFF. CDR3 nucleotides: TGTGCCATCAGTGCCAACAGGGACAATGAGCAGTTCTTC.